The entry below gives a single T cell receptor beta chain sequence along with its context. What it binds is not known. The study drew all its donors from Caucasian adults living in Nashville, Tennessee. In the CD4+ fraction, cells were divided into CD45RA+ naive and CD45RA-negative memory subsets. This specimen comes from a study of shared clonotypes between healthy human individuals. Study overall: Per donor, three plates held CD4 naive cells, three held CD4 memory, two held CD8 naive and one held CD8 memory.

Study-wide results and limits: Richness estimates generally favored naive over memory subsets.

Trimming removed 7 bases at V and 1 base at J, with 14 bases between. The CDR3 is 15 residues long. CDR1 and CDR2 from the germline V gene are MNHEY and SMNVEV (reference sequence). TCRdb's table, derived via immunoSEQ multiplex PCR, lists solely in-frame clones and lacks some. The sample shows approximately 2.5 million clones, approximately 93% of them seen only once. The gene calls are TRBV27 and TRBJ2-1; possible D gene TRBD2, 5 bases. The sequencing sample was made of naive CD4+ T cells from PBMCs. Subset: CD45RA+ positively selected. The receptor's source is a man between 18 and 29 years old in good health. Some clones in this sample may be carry-over from other donors' samples. The CDR3 region has the DNA TGTGCCAGCAACTCCCGGGGTGAGTCCTACAATGAGCAGTTCTTC. It specifies CASNSRGESYNEQFF.